Listed below are T cell receptor beta chains from one sample, sequenced in a study of cytotoxic CD8 clonotypes in ibrutinib-treated CLL. Assay used: immunoSEQ multiplex PCR; TCRdb lists only in-frame clones, some missing. The repertoire has about 160,000 clones, under 90% of them found once; the top ten carry about 5%. The sample consisted of PBMCs, taken after 24 months of ibrutinib treatment. The receptor source for this set is a human donor with chronic lymphocytic leukemia. The CDR3 runs from the conserved cysteine through the conserved F or W. The D gene is left open where the match is weak. Clone size is stated in some rows and not others, as once, few, many or a class when expanded.

d_gene: .
j_gene: TRBJ2-7
abundance: few
v_gene: TRBV7-2
CDR3aa: CASSRTSYEQYF
CDR3nt: TGTGCCAGCAGCCGAACCTCCTACGAGCAGTACTTC

d_gene: TRBD1
j_gene: TRBJ1-1
abundance: .
v_gene: TRBV5-1
CDR3aa: CASSGQPNTEAFF
CDR3nt: TGCGCCAGCTCGGGACAGCCGAACACTGAAGCTTTCTTT

d_gene: .
j_gene: TRBJ1-1
abundance: .
v_gene: TRBV19
CDR3aa: CASKAPHGTEAFF
CDR3nt: TGTGCCAGTAAGGCCCCCCATGGTACTGAAGCTTTCTTT

d_gene: TRBD1
j_gene: TRBJ2-7
abundance: .
v_gene: TRBV30
CDR3aa: CACARAGTGGVYEQYF
CDR3nt: TGTGCCTGTGCGAGAGCCGGGACAGGGGGCGTCTACGAGCAGTACTTC

d_gene: TRBD1
j_gene: TRBJ1-6
abundance: .
v_gene: TRBV2
CDR3aa: CASSEATGVSYNSPLHF
CDR3nt: TGTGCCAGCAGTGAAGCAACAGGGGTATCCTATAATTCACCCCTCCACTTT

d_gene: .
j_gene: TRBJ1-5
abundance: .
v_gene: TRBV2
CDR3aa: CASSQRPRSNQPQHF
CDR3nt: TGTGCCAGCAGTCAGAGGCCGAGGAGCAATCAGCCCCAGCATTTT

d_gene: .
j_gene: TRBJ2-1
abundance: .
v_gene: TRBV28
CDR3aa: CASSLYYGQFF
CDR3nt: TGTGCCAGCAGTTTATACTACGGGCAGTTCTTC

d_gene: TRBD1
j_gene: TRBJ2-3
abundance: .
v_gene: TRBV19
CDR3aa: CASSMLTGGSSADTQYF
CDR3nt: TGTGCCAGTAGTATGCTGACAGGGGGCTCTAGCGCAGATACGCAGTATTTT

d_gene: .
j_gene: TRBJ1-2
abundance: .
v_gene: TRBV27
CDR3aa: CASSRGRMYGYTF
CDR3nt: TGTGCCAGCAGTCGGGGGCGAATGTATGGCTACACCTTC

d_gene: .
j_gene: TRBJ1-1
abundance: once
v_gene: TRBV28
CDR3aa: CASSSPGGRALMNTEAFF
CDR3nt: TGTGCCAGCAGTTCCCCCGGAGGCAGGGCCCTGATGAACACTGAAGCTTTCTTT

d_gene: .
j_gene: TRBJ2-3
abundance: once
v_gene: TRBV25-1
CDR3aa: CASTTGGVGTQYF
CDR3nt: TGTGCCAGCACTACGGGGGGCGTAGGGACGCAGTACTTT

d_gene: .
j_gene: TRBJ1-3
abundance: .
v_gene: TRBV10-2
CDR3aa: CASSGRRDSGNTIYF
CDR3nt: TGCGCCAGCAGTGGGAGACGGGACTCTGGAAACACCATATATTTT

d_gene: TRBD2
j_gene: TRBJ2-5
abundance: few
v_gene: TRBV28
CDR3aa: CAIQSGLVSQETQYF
CDR3nt: TGTGCCATCCAATCGGGACTAGTAAGCCAAGAGACCCAGTACTTC

d_gene: .
j_gene: TRBJ2-6
abundance: .
v_gene: TRBV18
CDR3aa: CASSPLSSGANVLTF
CDR3nt: TGTGCCAGCTCACCACTTAGCTCTGGGGCCAACGTCCTGACTTTC

d_gene: TRBD1
j_gene: TRBJ1-5
abundance: .
v_gene: TRBV7-2
CDR3aa: CASSRSGTGGRWSNQPQHF
CDR3nt: TGTGCCAGCAGCCGTTCCGGGACAGGGGGGAGATGGAGCAATCAGCCCCAGCATTTT

d_gene: .
j_gene: TRBJ1-1
abundance: .
v_gene: TRBV19
CDR3aa: CASSVDGGRGAFF
CDR3nt: TGTGCCAGTAGTGTGGACGGAGGGAGGGGAGCTTTCTTT

d_gene: .
j_gene: TRBJ1-3
abundance: .
v_gene: TRBV5-1
CDR3aa: CASSWGVGRRGNTIYF
CDR3nt: TGCGCCAGCAGTTGGGGCGTAGGGAGGCGAGGAAACACCATATATTTT

d_gene: .
j_gene: TRBJ1-1
abundance: .
v_gene: TRBV10-1
CDR3aa: CASSAGRAHRGEAFF
CDR3nt: TGCGCCAGCAGTGCGGGAAGGGCCCATAGGGGTGAAGCTTTCTTT

d_gene: .
j_gene: TRBJ2-7
abundance: .
v_gene: TRBV7-2
CDR3aa: CASSTTRSSYEQYF
CDR3nt: TGTGCCAGCAGCACGACTAGGAGCTCCTACGAGCAGTACTTC

d_gene: .
j_gene: TRBJ1-4
abundance: .
v_gene: TRBV7-9
CDR3aa: CASSLAPKGATNEKLFF
CDR3nt: TGTGCCAGCAGCTTAGCGCCAAAGGGAGCAACTAATGAAAAACTGTTTTTT

d_gene: .
j_gene: TRBJ1-5
abundance: few
v_gene: TRBV30
CDR3aa: CAWSWAANLPQHF
CDR3nt: TGTGCCTGGAGTTGGGCAGCCAATCTTCCCCAGCATTTT

d_gene: .
j_gene: TRBJ1-3
abundance: .
v_gene: TRBV7-6
CDR3aa: CASSRQASSGNTIYF
CDR3nt: TGTGCCAGCAGCCGACAGGCCTCTTCTGGAAACACCATATATTTT

d_gene: .
j_gene: TRBJ2-5
abundance: .
v_gene: TRBV5-1
CDR3aa: CASSLTEVQETQYF
CDR3nt: TGCGCCAGCAGCTTGACGGAGGTCCAAGAGACCCAGTACTTC

d_gene: TRBD1
j_gene: TRBJ2-7
abundance: once
v_gene: TRBV6-5
CDR3aa: CASRPGQGKYEQYF
CDR3nt: TGTGCCAGCAGGCCGGGACAGGGGAAGTACGAGCAGTACTTC

d_gene: TRBD2
j_gene: TRBJ2-3
abundance: .
v_gene: TRBV7-9
CDR3aa: CASSTTSGGLDTQYF
CDR3nt: TGTGCCAGCAGCACGACTAGCGGGGGTTTGGATACGCAGTATTTT

d_gene: TRBD1
j_gene: TRBJ1-4
abundance: .
v_gene: TRBV18
CDR3aa: CASSPPPGRGPEKLFF
CDR3nt: TGTGCCAGCTCACCACCCCCGGGCAGGGGGCCAGAAAAACTGTTTTTT

d_gene: TRBD2
j_gene: TRBJ2-2
abundance: .
v_gene: TRBV2
CDR3aa: CASRSSGSGTGELFF
CDR3nt: TGTGCCAGCAGGTCTAGCGGGAGCGGCACCGGGGAGCTGTTTTTT

d_gene: TRBD1
j_gene: TRBJ2-3
abundance: .
v_gene: TRBV5-1
CDR3aa: CASSLQGAADTQYF
CDR3nt: TGCGCCAGCAGCTTACAGGGGGCCGCAGATACGCAGTATTTT

d_gene: .
j_gene: TRBJ1-6
abundance: .
v_gene: TRBV7-3
CDR3aa: CASRLGGASYNSPLHF
CDR3nt: TGTGCCAGCAGGTTAGGGGGTGCCTCCTATAATTCACCCCTCCACTTT

d_gene: TRBD2
j_gene: TRBJ2-2
abundance: .
v_gene: TRBV7-2
CDR3aa: CASSLASGRAGELFF
CDR3nt: TGTGCCAGCAGCTTGGCTAGCGGGAGGGCCGGGGAGCTGTTTTTT

d_gene: .
j_gene: TRBJ2-3
abundance: .
v_gene: TRBV7-2
CDR3aa: CASSLGPGFTDTQYF
CDR3nt: TGTGCCAGCAGCTTAGGTCCAGGTTTCACAGATACGCAGTATTTT

d_gene: .
j_gene: TRBJ1-3
abundance: .
v_gene: TRBV29-1
CDR3aa: CSVGRGAGNTIYF
CDR3nt: TGCAGCGTTGGTCGGGGGGCTGGAAACACCATATATTTT

d_gene: .
j_gene: TRBJ1-2
abundance: few
v_gene: TRBV2
CDR3aa: CASSERTGYGYTF
CDR3nt: TGTGCCAGCAGTGAAAGGACGGGCTATGGCTACACCTTC

d_gene: .
j_gene: TRBJ1-3
abundance: .
v_gene: TRBV18
CDR3aa: CASSPIVSSGNTIYF
CDR3nt: TGTGCCAGCTCACCAATCGTGAGCTCTGGAAACACCATATATTTT

d_gene: .
j_gene: TRBJ1-4
abundance: .
v_gene: TRBV7-9
CDR3aa: CASSPQGRLEKLFF
CDR3nt: TGTGCCAGCTCCCCCCAGGGCCGACTTGAAAAACTGTTTTTT

d_gene: .
j_gene: TRBJ1-4
abundance: once
v_gene: TRBV6-6
CDR3aa: CASSKGGRANEKLFF
CDR3nt: TGTGCCAGCTCCAAAGGGGGGAGGGCTAATGAAAAACTGTTTTTT

d_gene: TRBD2
j_gene: TRBJ2-2
abundance: .
v_gene: TRBV19
CDR3aa: CASTDGLAGGTGELFF
CDR3nt: TGTGCCAGTACCGATGGACTAGCGGGGGGCACCGGGGAGCTGTTTTTT

d_gene: .
j_gene: TRBJ1-5
abundance: once
v_gene: TRBV19
CDR3aa: CASSILQGSYSNQPQHF
CDR3nt: TGTGCCAGTAGTATCTTGCAGGGATCTTATAGCAATCAGCCCCAGCATTTT

d_gene: .
j_gene: TRBJ2-7
abundance: once
v_gene: TRBV5-1
CDR3aa: CASSLPQAYGEQYF
CDR3nt: TGCGCCAGCAGCTTGCCCCAGGCTTACGGCGAGCAGTACTTC

d_gene: .
j_gene: TRBJ1-5
abundance: .
v_gene: TRBV15
CDR3aa: CATSRAVGGDQPQHF
CDR3nt: TGTGCCACCAGCAGAGCGGTGGGAGGGGATCAGCCCCAGCATTTT

d_gene: TRBD1
j_gene: TRBJ2-7
abundance: .
v_gene: TRBV7-2
CDR3aa: CASSLGGTAYEQYF
CDR3nt: TGTGCCAGCAGCTTAGGGGGGACAGCCTACGAGCAGTACTTC

d_gene: TRBD1
j_gene: TRBJ2-5
abundance: .
v_gene: TRBV18
CDR3aa: CASSTGVGETQYF
CDR3nt: TGTGCCAGCTCAACAGGGGTCGGAGAGACCCAGTACTTC

d_gene: .
j_gene: TRBJ1-3
abundance: .
v_gene: TRBV5-1
CDR3aa: CASSFDSYSGNTIYF
CDR3nt: TGCGCCAGCAGCTTCGACAGTTACTCTGGAAACACCATATATTTT

d_gene: .
j_gene: TRBJ2-7
abundance: .
v_gene: TRBV2
CDR3aa: CASSASLDRSSYEQYF
CDR3nt: TGTGCCAGCAGTGCCAGTCTTGACAGGAGCTCCTACGAGCAGTACTTC

d_gene: .
j_gene: TRBJ1-1
abundance: .
v_gene: TRBV6-5
CDR3aa: CASSYDVLAEAFF
CDR3nt: TGTGCCAGCAGTTACGATGTGTTGGCTGAAGCTTTCTTT

d_gene: .
j_gene: TRBJ2-5
abundance: .
v_gene: TRBV27
CDR3aa: CASSQGAGVGEETQYF
CDR3nt: TGTGCCAGCAGTCAAGGGGCAGGAGTCGGGGAAGAGACCCAGTACTTC

d_gene: .
j_gene: TRBJ1-1
abundance: once
v_gene: TRBV10-3
CDR3aa: CAISESSTLNTEAFF
CDR3nt: TGTGCCATCAGTGAGTCGTCGACACTGAACACTGAAGCTTTCTTT

d_gene: .
j_gene: TRBJ1-1
abundance: few
v_gene: TRBV15
CDR3aa: CATSYGAGEAFF
CDR3nt: TGTGCCACCAGCTACGGGGCCGGTGAAGCTTTCTTT

d_gene: .
j_gene: TRBJ1-1
abundance: .
v_gene: TRBV9
CDR3aa: CASSVGGGLLLNTEAFF
CDR3nt: TGTGCCAGCAGCGTAGGTGGGGGGCTGCTCTTGAACACTGAAGCTTTCTTT

d_gene: .
j_gene: TRBJ2-1
abundance: once
v_gene: TRBV30
CDR3aa: CAWQGPPNEQFF
CDR3nt: TGTGCCTGGCAAGGCCCTCCCAATGAGCAGTTCTTC

d_gene: TRBD1
j_gene: TRBJ2-7
abundance: .
v_gene: TRBV5-1
CDR3aa: CASSFGTGNSYEQYF
CDR3nt: TGCGCCAGCAGCTTTGGGACAGGAAATTCCTACGAGCAGTACTTC

d_gene: .
j_gene: TRBJ2-7
abundance: .
v_gene: TRBV7-2
CDR3aa: CASSPSGGGARHEQYF
CDR3nt: TGTGCCAGCAGCCCCTCCGGCGGAGGGGCTCGTCACGAGCAGTACTTC

d_gene: TRBD1
j_gene: TRBJ1-1
abundance: .
v_gene: TRBV18
CDR3aa: CASSITPGQGTANTEAFF
CDR3nt: TGTGCCAGCTCGATAACTCCGGGACAGGGAACGGCGAACACTGAAGCTTTCTTT

d_gene: TRBD2
j_gene: TRBJ2-1
abundance: .
v_gene: TRBV5-8
CDR3aa: CASSPRTSLRANEQFF
CDR3nt: TGTGCCAGCAGCCCCCGGACTAGCCTGAGGGCCAATGAGCAGTTCTTC

d_gene: .
j_gene: TRBJ1-5
abundance: .
v_gene: TRBV4-3
CDR3aa: CASSQDRGFRQPQHF
CDR3nt: TGCGCCAGCAGCCAAGATCGGGGATTCCGTCAGCCCCAGCATTTT

d_gene: TRBD1
j_gene: TRBJ2-5
abundance: .
v_gene: TRBV2
CDR3aa: CASSPDRDRAKYF
CDR3nt: TGTGCCAGCAGTCCCGACCGGGACAGGGCCAAGTACTTC

d_gene: TRBD2
j_gene: TRBJ2-2
abundance: .
v_gene: TRBV7-9
CDR3aa: CASRSPSGRDTGELFF
CDR3nt: TGTGCCAGCAGATCCCCTAGCGGGAGGGACACCGGGGAGCTGTTTTTT

d_gene: .
j_gene: TRBJ1-2
abundance: once
v_gene: TRBV6-1
CDR3aa: CASRGQGYYGYTF
CDR3nt: TGTGCCAGCAGGGGGCAGGGGTACTATGGCTACACCTTC

d_gene: .
j_gene: TRBJ2-5
abundance: few
v_gene: TRBV5-4
CDR3aa: CASSLVWSLKETQYF
CDR3nt: TGTGCCAGCAGCTTGGTCTGGAGCCTGAAGGAGACCCAGTACTTC